Following are 18 T cell receptor beta chains from one sample sequenced in a study of CD8+ T cells in alopecia areata. cDNA reverse transcribed from extracted RNA served as the sequencing template. Sequencing was performed with immunoSEQ multiplex PCR; in TCRdb, only in-frame clones are kept and a portion is missing. In the table there are 50,000 to 70,000 clones, about 40% of which are singletons. The sequenced sample was NKG2D-low CD8+ T cells sorted from blood. The receptor source for this set is a human donor with alopecia areata.

This chain uses TRBV6-5 with TRBJ1-2; 9 bases match TRBD1. The ends lost 4 bases at V and 8 bases at J; junction bases unmatched: 8. The length of the CDR3 is 14 residues. Germline lookup yields CDR1 MNHEY and CDR2 SVGAGI. The CDR3 reads CASSSSTGGEGYTF. As DNA, the CDR3 is TGTGCCAGCAGTTCGTCCACAGGGGGCGAGGGCTACACCTTC.

The V and J genes are TRBV6-4 and TRBJ2-3; a possible D gene is TRBD1 (6 bases). The germline V gene has CDR1 MRHNA and CDR2 SNTAGT. Trimming took 5 bases from V and 4 from J, leaving 16 bases between them. The CDR3 loop spans 15 amino acids. CDR3 sequence: CASSQGTLEADTQYF. CDR3 in DNA: TGTGCCAGCAGTCAGGGGACCCTCGAGGCAGATACGCAGTATTTT.

This clone was detected only a few times. The J gene is TRBJ2-1, the V gene TRBV4-1; TRBD1 matches 10 bases. This CDR3 region has 16 residues. Germline CDR1 MGHRA, CDR2 YSYEKL. V shed 2 bases, J shed 6 bases, and the junction held 7 bases outside the gene matches. The CDR3 nucleotides are TGCGCCAGCAGCCAAATGACAGGGGGCCGGGTCAATGAGCAGTTCTTC. It encodes CASSQMTGGRVNEQFF.

This clone occurred a few times. This chain joins TRBV29-1 and TRBJ2-5; the D call may be TRBD1 or TRBD2 (5 bases each). Near its end, the DNA agrees better with TRBJ2-7, so the J call may be wrong. Germline V gene lookup returns CDR1 SQVTM and CDR2 ANQGSEA. This CDR3 region has 12 residues. CDR3 region: CSVDQGPYEQYF. The CDR3 DNA follows: TGCAGCGTTGACCAGGGACCCTACGAGCAGTACTTC.

V gene TRBV5-1 combines with J gene TRBJ2-2; D is perhaps TRBD1 (6 bases). Germline loops: CDR1 SGHRS, CDR2 YFSETQ. The CDR3 spans 16 residues. Trimming stripped 6 bases from V and 0 bases from J, with 15 bases between. CDR3 sequence: CASTRDDRTNTGELFF. The DNA of the CDR3 is TGCGCCAGCACCCGAGACGACAGGACGAACACCGGGGAGCTGTTTTTT.

The V call is TRBV4-3, the J call TRBJ2-1; TRBD2 matches 8 bases. V dropped 0 bases and J dropped 3; count of bases not matched to a gene: 7. In germline, CDR1 is LGHNA, CDR2 YSLEER. The CDR3 sequence is 17 residues long. The CDR3 nucleotides read TGCGCCAGCAGCCAAGATAGGCCAGCGGGGGTCTACAATGAGCAGTTCTTC. Its protein product is CASSQDRPAGVYNEQFF.

This chain links TRBV27 with TRBJ2-4; no clear D. Germline CDR1 reads MNHEY; CDR2 reads SMNVEV (reference sequence). V lost 0 bases to trimming and J lost 5 bases, with 8 bases between them. The CDR3 consists of 14 residues. The CDR3 reads CASSLSKAENIQYF. For the CDR3, the DNA is TGTGCCAGCAGTTTATCGAAGGCGGAAAACATTCAGTACTTC.

The chain joins TRBV4-3 to TRBJ2-7; TRBD2 is a possible D gene (6 bases). Germline V gene data show CDR1 as LGHNA and CDR2 as YSLEER. Between the trimmed V and J ends, which lost 4 bases and 3 bases, there was a span of 10 bases. The CDR3 loop spans 13 amino acids. For the CDR3, the DNA is TGCGCCAGCAGCCCCCCCGGGGGCTACGAGCAGTACTTC. It codes for CASSPPGGYEQYF.

This chain links TRBV18 with TRBJ1-1; TRBD1 agrees at 9 bases. Germline V gene lookup returns CDR1 KGHSH and CDR2 LQKENI. After removal of 3 bases from V and 0 bases from J, the junction contained 5 bases not matched to a gene. The CDR3 covers 16 residues. CDR3 loop: CASSPPGTGMNTEAFF. The DNA of the CDR3 is TGTGCCAGCTCACCCCCCGGGACAGGGATGAACACTGAAGCTTTCTTT.

The genes are TRBV30 and TRBJ2-3; D not certain. This CDR3 spans 10 amino acids. The ends were cut back, 7 bases at V and 2 bases at J, with 4 bases in the middle. In germline, CDR1 is GTSNPN, CDR2 SVGIG (reference sequence). The chain's CDR3 is CASHTDTQYF. Written as DNA, the CDR3 is TGTGCCTCCCACACAGATACGCAGTATTTT.

This clone was detected a few times. The J gene is TRBJ2-1, the V gene TRBV29-1, with 7 bases lining up with TRBD1. V shed 4 bases and J 8 bases; nucleotides not matched to a gene: 8. The CDR3 sequence is 13 residues long. Germline V CDR1 and CDR2: SQVTM, ANQGSEA. CDR3 DNA: TGCAGCGTTGTATGGGACAGAGTCGATGAGCAGTTCTTC. Protein product: CSVVWDRVDEQFF.

The rearrangement uses TRBV28 and TRBJ1-1; D possibly corresponds to TRBD1 (5 bases). The CDR3 extends over 14 amino acids. The germline V and J ends were trimmed by 6 bases and 1 base, with 12 bases remaining between them. Per the germline V gene, CDR1 is MDHEN and CDR2 is SYDVKM. CDR3 amino acids: CASRPGPSNTEAFF. CDR3 nucleotide sequence: TGTGCCAGCAGACCGGGACCCTCGAACACTGAAGCTTTCTTT.

The rearrangement uses TRBV27 and TRBJ2-7; 9 bases are a match to TRBD2. The CDR3 is 14 residues long. V lost 2 bases and J lost 7; bases outside the gene matches: 6. Germline V gene sequence: CDR1 MNHEY, CDR2 SMNVEV (reference sequence). In nucleotides, the CDR3 is TGTGCCAGCAGTTTAGCGGGAGGGCCTACTGAGCAGTACTTC. Translation: CASSLAGGPTEQYF.

This chain links TRBV28 with TRBJ1-5; weak D call: TRBD1 (5 bases). V lost 4 bases and J lost 4, with 20 bases in between. The CDR3 is 17 amino acids. CDR1 and CDR2 (germline): MDHEN, SYDVKM. For the CDR3, the DNA is TGTGCCAGCAGTTCCCAGCGTCGGGGGTGGGAAAATCAGCCCCAGCATTTT. Encoded protein: CASSSQRRGWENQPQHF.

The chain has TRBV7-3 and TRBJ2-3, with TRBD1 as a possible D gene (6 bases). Germline V gene lookup returns CDR1 SGHTA and CDR2 FQGTGA. This CDR3 is built from 15 residues. V lost 5 bases, J lost 1 base, and 13 bases lay in between. For the CDR3, the DNA is TGTGCCAGCAGCGTGGGACAAACCGGCACAGATACGCAGTATTTT. Its protein product is CASSVGQTGTDTQYF.

This clone was seen a handful of times. This chain joins TRBV4-3 and TRBJ2-2; D is possibly TRBD2 (6 bases). Germline V lookup: CDR1 LGHNA, CDR2 YSLEER. V was clipped by 3 bases and J by 4 bases, with 24 bases between them. The CDR3 length is 19 residues. The CDR3 here is CASSHDLAGSGYSTGELFF. DNA of the CDR3: TGCGCCAGCAGCCACGACCTGGCCGGTAGCGGATACAGCACCGGGGAGCTGTTTTTT.

The V gene is TRBV7-2, the J gene TRBJ2-3, with 10 bases that match TRBD2. This CDR3 region has 15 residues. With V trimmed by 2 bases and J by 6 bases, 5 bases remained unmatched. The germline V gene has CDR1 SGHTA and CDR2 FQGNSA. The CDR3 nucleotides read TGTGCCAGCAGCTTAAGCGGGGGGGCGGGCGATACGCAGTATTTT. Residues: CASSLSGGAGDTQYF.

A few counts support this clone. CDR3 in DNA: TGTGCCAGCAGCCCCCCACGAGGTCCCTACGAGCAGTACTTC. As protein: CASSPPRGPYEQYF. The chain combines TRBV7-9 with TRBJ2-7; D is undetermined. The CDR3 is 14 residues long. The ends were cut back, 5 bases at V and 2 bases at J, with 13 bases in the middle. The germline CDR1 and CDR2 sequences are SEHNR and FQNEAQ (reference sequence). Full variable domain (outside the CDR3, taken from reference TRBV7-9 and TRBJ2-7): DTGVSQNPRHKITKRGQNVTFRCDPISEHNRLYWYRQTLGQGPEFLTYFQNEAQLEKSRLLSDRFSAERPKGSFSTLEIQRTEQGDSAMYLCASSPPRGPYEQYFGPGTRLTVT.